This entry lists 9 T cell receptor beta chains sequenced from one sample in a study of cytomegalovirus exposure and HLA in healthy donors. PCR was performed using 60 Vbeta and 13 Jbeta primers. Profiled with immunoSEQ multiplex PCR; TCRdb holds only in-frame clones, not every one. Of under 200,000 clones listed, about 85% are singletons. Sequencing was done on a sample of PBMCs. The source is a male donor in good health and CMV-seropositive.

The rearrangement links TRBV27 to TRBJ1-1; D unresolved. Trimming cost V 2 bases and J 1 base, with 11 bases left between them. The CDR3 is 15 residues long. The V gene's germline CDR1 is MNHEY and CDR2 SMNVEV (reference sequence). This chain's CDR3 is CASSLAGDQNTEAFF. CDR3 DNA sequence: TGTGCCAGCAGTTTAGCCGGAGACCAGAACACTGAAGCTTTCTTT.

The chain joins TRBV30 to TRBJ1-2; D remains unclear. Germline V gene sequence: CDR1 GTSNPN, CDR2 SVGIG (reference sequence). The germline V and J ends were trimmed by 4 bases and 8 bases, with 14 bases remaining between them. The CDR3 is 12 residues long. The CDR3 DNA sequence: TGTGCCTGGAAAGGCGGGCCTGACGGCTACACCTTC. Translated, it gives CAWKGGPDGYTF.

As for this clone: Sequence at one end of the junction differs from germline and may be a read error. The chain combines TRBV7-9 with TRBJ2-7, with 7 bases matching TRBD2. The CDR3 is made up of 12 amino acids. Germline lookup yields CDR1 SEHNR and CDR2 FQNEAQ (reference sequence). DNA of the CDR3: TGTTCCAGCAGCTGGGGGGACTACGAGCAGTACTTT. It yields the protein CSSSWGDYEQYF.

This clone turned up a few times. The chain uses TRBV4-3 and TRBJ2-7; 9 bases match TRBD1. This CDR3 has 14 amino acids. J gave up 2 bases and V 4 bases, and 3 bases lay outside the gene matches. Looked up from germline, CDR1 is LGHNA and CDR2 is YSLEER. As DNA, the CDR3 is TGCGCCAGCAGCCCGAGGACAGGGGCCTACGAGCAGTACTTC. It specifies CASSPRTGAYEQYF.

CDR3 amino acids: CAGGSGDGRYEQYF. CDR3 in DNA: TGTGCCGGGGGTAGCGGGGACGGAAGATACGAGCAGTACTTC. This chain connects TRBV30 to TRBJ2-7; 8 nucleotides line up with TRBD2. Germline V gene data show CDR1 as GTSNPN and CDR2 as SVGIG (reference sequence). The CDR3 is made up of 14 amino acids. The J segment lost 4 bases and the V segment lost 8 bases, leaving 13 bases of the junction unmatched. Together with reference TRBV30 and TRBJ2-7, the CDR3 gives the full variable domain: SQTIHQWPATLVQPVGSPLSLECTVEGTSNPNLYWYRQAAGRGLQLLFYSVGIGQISSEVPQNLSASRPQDRQFILSSKKLLLSDSGFYLCAGGSGDGRYEQYFGPGTRLTVT.

This clone has only one observation. This chain joins TRBV6-1 and TRBJ2-3; 8 bases are shared with TRBD2. Unmatched junction bases numbered 11, after V lost 8 bases and J lost 4 bases. The CDR3 is 15 residues long. CDR1 MNHNS and CDR2 SASEGT come from the germline V gene. The CDR3 loop is CASPRLATMPDTQYF. Here the CDR3 DNA reads TGTGCCAGCCCTAGACTAGCGACTATGCCAGATACGCAGTATTTT.

The chain links TRBV29-1 to TRBJ2-7; 13 bases map to TRBD2. In germline, CDR1 is SQVTM, CDR2 ANQGSEA. The CDR3 totals 17 residues. With V trimmed by 7 bases and J by 0 bases, 12 bases remained unmatched. CDR3 sequence: CSAAGLAGRRGSYEQYF. CDR3 DNA sequence: TGCAGCGCAGCGGGACTAGCGGGAAGGAGGGGCTCCTACGAGCAGTACTTC.

The chain carries TRBV7-6 and TRBJ2-1; 8 nucleotides agree with TRBD2. In germline, CDR1 is SGHVS, CDR2 FNYEAQ. The CDR3 is 15 amino acids. With V trimmed by 5 bases and J by 5 bases, 8 bases remained unmatched. CDR3 bases: TGTGCCAGCAGCCCCCTCCCGGGAGGGGACAATGAGCAGTTCTTC. Translation: CASSPLPGGDNEQFF.

As regards this clone: One junction end does not reproduce the germline sequence, and a read error may be involved. The J gene is TRBJ2-3, the V gene TRBV7-9, with D uncertain. The CDR3 runs to 12 residues. Germline assignment: CDR1 SEHNR and CDR2 FQNEAQ (reference sequence). Here the CDR3 reads CSSSFYTDTQYF. As DNA, the CDR3 is TGTTCCAGCAGCTTTTACACAGATACGCAGTATTTT.